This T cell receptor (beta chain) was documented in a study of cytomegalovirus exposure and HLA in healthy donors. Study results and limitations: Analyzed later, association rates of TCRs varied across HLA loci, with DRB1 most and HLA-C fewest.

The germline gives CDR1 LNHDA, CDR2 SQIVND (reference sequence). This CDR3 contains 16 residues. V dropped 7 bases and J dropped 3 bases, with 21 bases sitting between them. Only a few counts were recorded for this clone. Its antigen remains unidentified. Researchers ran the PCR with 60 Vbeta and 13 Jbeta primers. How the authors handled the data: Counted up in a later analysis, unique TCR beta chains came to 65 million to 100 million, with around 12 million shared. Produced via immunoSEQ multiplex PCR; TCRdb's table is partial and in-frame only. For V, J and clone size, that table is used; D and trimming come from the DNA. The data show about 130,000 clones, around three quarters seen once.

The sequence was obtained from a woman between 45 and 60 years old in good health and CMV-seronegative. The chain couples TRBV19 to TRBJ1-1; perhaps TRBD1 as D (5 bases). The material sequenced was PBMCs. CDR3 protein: CASIRTRQQGYTEAFF. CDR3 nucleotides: TGTGCCAGTATCCGTACAAGACAGCAAGGTTACACTGAAGCTTTCTTT.